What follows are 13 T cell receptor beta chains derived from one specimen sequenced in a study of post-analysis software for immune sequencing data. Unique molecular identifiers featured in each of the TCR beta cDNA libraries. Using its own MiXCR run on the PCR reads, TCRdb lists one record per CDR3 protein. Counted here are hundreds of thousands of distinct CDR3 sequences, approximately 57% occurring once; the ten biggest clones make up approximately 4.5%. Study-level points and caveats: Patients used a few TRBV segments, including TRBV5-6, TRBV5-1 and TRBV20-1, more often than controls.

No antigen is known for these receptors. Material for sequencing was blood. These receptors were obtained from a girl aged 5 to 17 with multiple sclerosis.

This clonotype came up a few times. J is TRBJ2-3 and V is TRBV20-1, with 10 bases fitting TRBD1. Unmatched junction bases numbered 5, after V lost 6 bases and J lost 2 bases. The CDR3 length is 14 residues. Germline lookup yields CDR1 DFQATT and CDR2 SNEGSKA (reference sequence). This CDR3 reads CSAETGGNTDTQYF. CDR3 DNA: TGCAGTGCCGAGACAGGGGGCAACACAGATACGCAGTATTTT.

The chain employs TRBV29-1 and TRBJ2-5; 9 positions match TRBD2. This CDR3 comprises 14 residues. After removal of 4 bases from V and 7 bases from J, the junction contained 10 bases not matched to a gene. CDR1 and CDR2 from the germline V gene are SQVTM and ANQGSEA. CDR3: CSVAVAGAWGTQYF. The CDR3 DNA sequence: TGCAGCGTTGCAGTAGCGGGAGCTTGGGGGACCCAGTACTTC.

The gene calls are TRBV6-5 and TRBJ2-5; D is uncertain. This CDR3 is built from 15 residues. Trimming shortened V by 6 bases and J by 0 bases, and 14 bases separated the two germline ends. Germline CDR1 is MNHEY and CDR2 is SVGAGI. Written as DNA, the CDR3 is TGTGCCAGCAGCCCGATTATGGGTAACCAAGAGACCCAGTACTTC. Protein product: CASSPIMGNQETQYF.

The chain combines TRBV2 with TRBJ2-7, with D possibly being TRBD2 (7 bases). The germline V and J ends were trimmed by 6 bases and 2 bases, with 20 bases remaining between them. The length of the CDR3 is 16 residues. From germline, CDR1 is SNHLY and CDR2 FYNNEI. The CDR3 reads CASRISWGGAAYEQYF. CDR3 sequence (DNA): TGTGCCAGCAGGATTTCGTGGGGGGGCGCAGCCTACGAGCAGTACTTC. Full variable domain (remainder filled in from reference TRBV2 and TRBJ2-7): EPEVTQTPSHQVTQMGQEVILRCVPISNHLYFYWYRQILGQKVEFLVSFYNNEISEKSEIFDDQFSVERPDGSNFTLKIRSTKLEDSAMYFCASRISWGGAAYEQYFGPGTRLTVT.

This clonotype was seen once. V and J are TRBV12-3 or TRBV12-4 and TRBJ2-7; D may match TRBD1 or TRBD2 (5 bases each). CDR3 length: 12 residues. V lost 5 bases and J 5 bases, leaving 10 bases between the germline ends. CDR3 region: CASSHRGHEQYF. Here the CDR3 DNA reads TGTGCCAGCAGTCATCGGGGCCACGAGCAGTACTTC.

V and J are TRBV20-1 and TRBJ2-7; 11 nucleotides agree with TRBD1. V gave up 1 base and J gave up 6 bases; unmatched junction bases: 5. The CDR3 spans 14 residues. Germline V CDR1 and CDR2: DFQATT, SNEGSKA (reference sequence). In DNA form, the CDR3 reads TGCAGTGCTAGAGGTGGGACAGGGGGTAGCGAGCAGTACTTC. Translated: CSARGGTGGSEQYF.

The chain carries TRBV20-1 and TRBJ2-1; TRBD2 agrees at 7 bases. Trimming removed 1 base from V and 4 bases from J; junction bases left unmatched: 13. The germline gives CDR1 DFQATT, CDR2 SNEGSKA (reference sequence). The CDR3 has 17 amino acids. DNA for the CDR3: TGCAGTGCTAGAGGCCCTCCAGGACTAGTGGAGTACAATGAGCAGTTCTTC. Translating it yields CSARGPPGLVEYNEQFF.

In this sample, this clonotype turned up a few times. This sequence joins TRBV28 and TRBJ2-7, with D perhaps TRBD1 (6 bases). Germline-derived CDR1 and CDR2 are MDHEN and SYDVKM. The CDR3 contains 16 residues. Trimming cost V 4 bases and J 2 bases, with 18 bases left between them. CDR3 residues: CASSSGSQGPTYEQYF. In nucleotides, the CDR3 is TGTGCCAGCAGTTCGGGCTCCCAGGGGCCGACCTACGAGCAGTACTTC. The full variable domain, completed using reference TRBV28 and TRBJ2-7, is DVKVTQSSRYLVKRTGEKVFLECVQDMDHENMFWYRQDPGLGLRLIYFSYDVKMKEKGDIPEGYSVSREKKERFSLILESASTNQTSMYLCASSSGSQGPTYEQYFGPGTRLTVT.

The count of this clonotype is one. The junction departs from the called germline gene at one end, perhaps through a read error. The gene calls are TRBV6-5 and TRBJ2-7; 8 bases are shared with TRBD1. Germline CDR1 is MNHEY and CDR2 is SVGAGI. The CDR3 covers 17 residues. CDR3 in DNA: TGTGCCAACAGTTACCGGAATAGACAGGGGAATACCTACGAGCAGTACTTC. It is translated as CANSYRNRQGNTYEQYF.

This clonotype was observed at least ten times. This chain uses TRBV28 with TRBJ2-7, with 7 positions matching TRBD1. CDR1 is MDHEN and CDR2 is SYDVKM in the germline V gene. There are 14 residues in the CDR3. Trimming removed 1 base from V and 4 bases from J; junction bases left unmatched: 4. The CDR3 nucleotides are TGTGCCAGCAGTTTATCGGGACAGATATACGAGCAGTACTTC. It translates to CASSLSGQIYEQYF.

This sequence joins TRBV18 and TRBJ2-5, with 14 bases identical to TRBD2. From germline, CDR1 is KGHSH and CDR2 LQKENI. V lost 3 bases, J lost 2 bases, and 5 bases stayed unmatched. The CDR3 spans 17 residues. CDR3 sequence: CASSPWTSGGSQETQYF. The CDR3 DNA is TGTGCCAGCTCACCGTGGACTAGCGGGGGGTCACAAGAGACCCAGTACTTC.

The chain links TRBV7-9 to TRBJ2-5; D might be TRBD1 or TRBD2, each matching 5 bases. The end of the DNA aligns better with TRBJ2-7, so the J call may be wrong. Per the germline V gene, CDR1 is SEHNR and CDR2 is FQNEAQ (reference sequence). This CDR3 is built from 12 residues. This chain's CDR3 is CASSTGTTEQYF. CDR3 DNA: TGTGCCAGCAGCACGGGGACGACCGAGCAGTACTTC.

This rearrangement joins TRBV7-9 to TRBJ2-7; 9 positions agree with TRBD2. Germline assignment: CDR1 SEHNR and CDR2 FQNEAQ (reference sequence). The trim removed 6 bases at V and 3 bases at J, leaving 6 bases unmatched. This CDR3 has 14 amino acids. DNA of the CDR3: TGTGCCAGCAGTCAAATGCGGGAGGGCTACGAGCAGTACTTC. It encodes CASSQMREGYEQYF.